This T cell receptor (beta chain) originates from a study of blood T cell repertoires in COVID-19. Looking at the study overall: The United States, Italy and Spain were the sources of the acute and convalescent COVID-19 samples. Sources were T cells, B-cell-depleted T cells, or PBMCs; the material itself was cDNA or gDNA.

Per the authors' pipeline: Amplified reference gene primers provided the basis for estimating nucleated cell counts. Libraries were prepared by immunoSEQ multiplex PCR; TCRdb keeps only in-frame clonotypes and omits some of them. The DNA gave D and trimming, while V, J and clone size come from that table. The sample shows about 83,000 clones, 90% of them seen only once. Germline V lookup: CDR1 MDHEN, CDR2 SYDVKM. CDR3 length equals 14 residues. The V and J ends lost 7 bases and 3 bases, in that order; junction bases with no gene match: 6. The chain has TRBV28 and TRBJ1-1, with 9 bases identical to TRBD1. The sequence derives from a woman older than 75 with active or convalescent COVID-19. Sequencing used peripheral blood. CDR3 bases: TGTGCCAGCACCTTAGGGGACAGGGACACTGAAGCTTTCTTT. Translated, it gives CASTLGDRDTEAFF.